This entry lists 10 T cell receptor beta chains sequenced from one sample in a study of human T cells and chemical hapten exposure. Time point described: patch test 1, 2 weeks after DPC sensitization. The treatment is: therapeutic diphenylcyclopropenone sensitization with weekly scalp DPC. TCRdb analysed the RACE reads with MiXCR anew, one entry per CDR3 protein. This sample has 380,000 or so distinct CDR3 sequences; 4.8% occur once, and the top ten carry around 2.3%. Sequenced here: whole blood, sampled in connection with sensitization to the hapten diphenylcyclopropenone (DPC). These receptors were obtained from a woman in her forties or fifties with alopecia areata. Some clones in this sample may be carry-over from other donors' samples.

The table lists this clonotype with many counts. The chain recombines TRBV12-3 or TRBV12-4 with TRBJ2-1, with 7 bases matching TRBD2. Unmatched junction bases numbered 8, after V lost 3 bases and J lost 15 bases. The CDR3 length is 12 residues. CDR3 loop: CASSFPGGSGFF. The CDR3, as DNA: TGTGCCAGCAGTTTCCCCGGCGGGAGTGGGTTCTTC.

This clonotype was counted at least ten times. V gene TRBV20-1 combines with J gene TRBJ2-1; unclear D gene. Germline values: CDR1 DFQATT, CDR2 SNEGSKA (reference sequence). Trimming shortened V by 2 bases and J by 8 bases, and 10 bases separated the two germline ends. The CDR3 is 12 amino acids. The CDR3 DNA follows: TGCAGTGCTAGACTCCCTGGGGATGAGCAGTTCTTC. Translation: CSARLPGDEQFF.

This clonotype was detected ten times or more. The chain is built from TRBV9 and TRBJ2-5; D uncertain. The V gene's germline CDR1 is SGDLS and CDR2 YYNGEE. The V end was cut by 0 bases, the J end by 5 bases, with 5 bases between. The CDR3 totals 12 residues. CDR3 DNA: TGTGCCAGCAGCGTAGTCGGGGAGACCCAGTACTTC. Its protein product is CASSVVGETQYF.

This clonotype turned up a few times. The V and J genes are TRBV28 and TRBJ2-5, with D maybe TRBD2 (5 bases). Germline values: CDR1 MDHEN, CDR2 SYDVKM. The length of the CDR3 is 15 residues. Trimming removed 2 bases from V and 3 bases from J, with 13 bases in between. Here the CDR3 DNA reads TGTGCCAGCAGTTTAGGAACAGTCGGGGAAGAGACCCAGTACTTC. This sequence encodes CASSLGTVGEETQYF.

This clonotype was counted at least ten times. The V call is TRBV5-1, the J call TRBJ2-5; possible D gene TRBD2, 6 bases. The CDR3 is 12 residues long. The V and J ends lost 4 bases and 14 bases respectively, with 18 bases between them. The V gene's germline CDR1 is SGHRS and CDR2 YFSETQ. The CDR3 region is CASSEDSAGHYF. The CDR3 nucleotides are TGCGCCAGCAGCGAGGACTCAGCGGGCCACTACTTC. The full variable domain, its missing parts supplied by reference TRBV5-1 and TRBJ2-5, is KAGVTQTPRYLIKTRGQQVTLSCSPISGHRSVSWYQQTPGQGLQFLFEYFSETQRNKGNFPGRFSGRQFSNSRSEMNVSTLELGDSALYLCASSEDSAGHYFGPGTRLLVL.

The sample holds many counts of this clonotype. At one end, the junction sequence differs from germline, possibly due to a read error. V and J are TRBV5-1 and TRBJ1-1, with a weak D call TRBD1 (6 bases). CDR1 is SGHRS and CDR2 is YFSETQ in the germline V gene. This CDR3 comprises 14 residues. CDR3: CASSLTGKNTEAFF. The DNA for the CDR3 is TGTGCCAGCAGCCTCACAGGGAAGAACACTGAAGCTTTCTTT.

This clonotype has a count of ten or more. The rearrangement uses TRBV5-1 and TRBJ1-1, with D maybe TRBD1 (6 bases). The germline V gene encodes CDR1 SGHRS and CDR2 YFSETQ. Trimming shortened V by 2 bases and J by 0 bases, and 11 bases separated the two germline ends. The CDR3 extends over 15 amino acids. The CDR3 nucleotides are TGCGCCAGCAGCTTACATACAGGGTTGAACACTGAAGCTTTCTTT. Protein: CASSLHTGLNTEAFF.

This clonotype was detected many times. The chain uses TRBV6-6 and TRBJ1-1; the D is unclear. CDR1 is MNHNY, CDR2 SVGAGI, per germline (reference sequence). The V and J ends lost 7 bases and 2 bases respectively, with 14 bases between them. CDR3 length: 14 residues. CDR3 sequence reads: CASKDEALNTEAFF. CDR3 DNA sequence: TGTGCCAGCAAGGATGAGGCCTTAAACACTGAAGCTTTCTTT.

V usage is TRBV18 and J usage is TRBJ1-4; D not resolved. Germline V CDR1 and CDR2: KGHSH, LQKENI. The CDR3 has 17 residues. Trimming shortened V by 4 bases and J by 3 bases, and 18 bases separated the two germline ends. Here the CDR3 DNA reads TGTGCCAGCTCACGAACCTTACCGACGGCGTCTAATGAAAAACTGTTTTTT. Translated: CASSRTLPTASNEKLFF.

The chain uses TRBV12-3 or TRBV12-4 and TRBJ2-1; 10 nucleotides agree with TRBD1. Trimming removed 5 bases from V and 8 bases from J; junction bases left unmatched: 6. The CDR3 is 14 amino acids. CDR3 DNA: TGTGCCAGCAGTCCGGACAGGGGGGGAGATGAGCAGTTCTTC. Its protein product is CASSPDRGGDEQFF.